This passage covers 21 T cell receptor beta chains from one sample sequenced in a study of cytomegalovirus exposure and HLA in healthy donors. A multiplex PCR was run with 60 Vbeta primers and 13 Jbeta primers. Produced via immunoSEQ multiplex PCR; TCRdb's table is partial and in-frame only. The data include 200,000 or so clones; the top ten clones carry around 0.74%. Sequenced material: PBMCs. The source is a boy between 10 and 17 years old in good health and CMV-seronegative.

The DNA of the CDR3 is TGCGCCAGCAGCCAAGAACCCTCCGGGACAGGGGGCACAGATACGCAGTATTTT. Translated: CASSQEPSGTGGTDTQYF. The chain employs TRBV4-3 and TRBJ2-3; 10 bases align to TRBD1. Germline V lookup: CDR1 LGHNA, CDR2 YSLEER. The CDR3 is made up of 18 amino acids. With V trimmed by 0 bases and J by 1 base, 7 bases remained unmatched.

V and J are TRBV10-3 and TRBJ1-2, with D unresolved. The V gene's germline CDR1 is ENHRY and CDR2 SYGVKD. The V and J ends lost 4 bases and 4 bases respectively, with 7 bases between them. This CDR3 is 12 amino acids long. CDR3 residues: CAISGATYGYTF. CDR3 DNA sequence: TGTGCCATCAGTGGCGCAACCTATGGCTACACCTTC.

The rearrangement joins TRBV5-4 to TRBJ2-7; possible D gene TRBD2, 7 bases. The CDR3 consists of 15 residues. CDR1 is SGHNT, CDR2 YYREEE, per germline (reference sequence). Trimming removed 4 bases at V and 3 bases at J, with 17 bases between. The CDR3 DNA is TGTGCCAGCAGCCCGGTACCGCGGGGGCTCTACGAGCAGTACTTC. Translation: CASSPVPRGLYEQYF.

V usage is TRBV18 and J usage is TRBJ1-1; TRBD1 aligns across 7 bases. With V trimmed by 1 base and J by 2 bases, 10 bases remained unmatched. The CDR3 runs to 17 residues. The germline gives CDR1 KGHSH, CDR2 LQKENI. The CDR3, as DNA: TGTGCCAGCTCACCACGGACAGGTTCCCCCAGAAACACTGAAGCTTTCTTT. Its translation: CASSPRTGSPRNTEAFF.

The chain employs TRBV29-1 and TRBJ2-1; D is unclear. Per the germline V gene, CDR1 is SQVTM and CDR2 is ANQGSEA. Trimming took 7 bases from V and 4 from J, leaving 5 bases between them. This CDR3 is 10 amino acids long. Here the CDR3 reads CSALYNEQFF. DNA of the CDR3: TGCAGCGCCCTGTACAATGAGCAGTTCTTC.

The chain recombines TRBV7-2 with TRBJ1-2, with 7 bases aligning to TRBD1. The CDR3 consists of 16 residues. Germline CDR1 is SGHTA and CDR2 is FQGNSA. The J segment lost 2 bases and the V segment lost 7 bases, leaving 13 bases of the junction unmatched. The CDR3 here is CASIPGTVGLNYGYTF. The CDR3 DNA sequence: TGTGCCAGCATCCCCGGGACAGTGGGATTAAACTATGGCTACACCTTC. Variable domain in full (rest from reference TRBV7-2 and TRBJ1-2): GAGVSQSPSNKVTEKGKDVELRCDPISGHTALYWYRQSLGQGLEFLIYFQGNSAPDKSGLPSDRFSAERTGGSVSTLTIQRTQQEDSAVYLCASIPGTVGLNYGYTFGSGTRLTVV.

This chain joins TRBV2 and TRBJ2-7; 7 nucleotides align to TRBD1. CDR3 size: 13 residues. Unmatched junction bases numbered 6, after V lost 4 bases and J lost 6 bases. The germline V gene has CDR1 SNHLY and CDR2 FYNNEI. The CDR3 reads CASSAGTVGEQYF. CDR3 bases: TGTGCCAGCAGTGCCGGGACAGTGGGCGAGCAGTACTTC.

This chain links TRBV30 with TRBJ1-1; TRBD1 matches 7 bases. V lost 5 bases to trimming and J lost 7 bases; unmatched junction nucleotides: 4. Germline V gene data show CDR1 as GTSNPN and CDR2 as SVGIG (reference sequence). The CDR3 has 11 amino acids. As DNA, the CDR3 is TGTGCCTGGGGGAGACAGGGTGAAGCTTTCTTT. As protein: CAWGRQGEAFF.

The J gene is TRBJ1-6, the V gene TRBV7-2, with TRBD1 matching over 9 bases. V shed 6 bases and J 8 bases; nucleotides not matched to a gene: 11. CDR3 length: 16 amino acids. Germline-derived CDR1 and CDR2 are SGHTA and FQGNSA. CDR3 in amino acids: CASSYRRTGEYSPLHF. DNA for the CDR3: TGTGCCAGCAGTTACCGCCGGACAGGGGAATATTCACCCCTCCACTTT.

The rearrangement joins TRBV5-1 to TRBJ2-7, with D possibly TRBD2 on 6 matching bases. The CDR3 is 14 residues long. Germline values: CDR1 SGHRS, CDR2 YFSETQ. V was pared by 7 bases and J by 0 bases, with 14 bases between. CDR3 in amino acids: CASRGNEGSYEQYF. The CDR3 DNA reads TGCGCCAGCCGCGGGAACGAAGGCTCCTACGAGCAGTACTTC.

The CDR3 is CAWSVPGLYEQYF. The CDR3 DNA is TGTGCCTGGAGTGTACCGGGTCTCTACGAGCAGTACTTC. This chain links TRBV30 with TRBJ2-7; no firm D call. Germline V gives CDR1 GTSNPN, CDR2 SVGIG (reference sequence). V lost 0 bases, J lost 3 bases, and 9 bases lay in between. This CDR3 comprises 13 residues.

The chain employs TRBV19 and TRBJ1-2; 8 bases are shared with TRBD1. V trimming: 5 bases; J trimming: 3 bases; junction bases outside the gene matches: 5. From germline, CDR1 is LNHDA and CDR2 SQIVND (reference sequence). The length of the CDR3 is 14 residues. The CDR3 region is CASSPGDRYYGYTF. CDR3 sequence (DNA): TGTGCCAGTAGTCCCGGGGACAGGTACTATGGCTACACCTTC.

The chain has TRBV11-3 and TRBJ1-1; D gene ambiguous. This CDR3 contains 14 residues. Between the trimmed V and J ends, which lost 5 bases and 8 bases, there was a span of 18 bases. Germline lookup yields CDR1 SGHNT and CDR2 YENEEA. The CDR3 sequence is CASSLSAGGREAFF. In nucleotides, the CDR3 is TGTGCCAGCAGCCTGAGTGCGGGAGGCCGGGAAGCTTTCTTT.

The V call is TRBV6-5, the J call TRBJ2-1, with D maybe TRBD1 (6 bases). Germline-derived CDR1 and CDR2 are MNHEY and SVGAGI. The CDR3 spans 13 residues. Between the trimmed V and J ends, which lost 7 bases and 9 bases, there was a span of 16 bases. The CDR3 spells CASKVQGNGEQFF. CDR3 nucleotide sequence: TGTGCCAGCAAGGTTCAGGGGAACGGTGAGCAGTTCTTC.

The genes are TRBV25-1 and TRBJ1-5; D gene uncertain. There are 14 residues in the CDR3. V lost 1 base to trimming and J lost 4 bases, with 8 bases between them. The germline gives CDR1 MGHDK, CDR2 SYGVNS. The CDR3 loop reads CASSELGPNQPQHF. The CDR3 region has the DNA TGTGCCAGCAGTGAATTGGGCCCGAATCAGCCCCAGCATTTT.

The genes are TRBV7-6 and TRBJ2-3; the match to TRBD2 covers 7 bases. The CDR3 runs 17 residues. J gave up 2 bases and V 5 bases, and 13 bases lay outside the gene matches. CDR1 and CDR2 (germline): SGHVS, FNYEAQ. DNA of the CDR3: TGTGCCAGCAGCACACGGGTAGTTAGCGGGCACACAGATACGCAGTATTTT. Protein product: CASSTRVVSGHTDTQYF.

The chain has TRBV28 and TRBJ2-3; D is undetermined. Germline lookup yields CDR1 MDHEN and CDR2 SYDVKM. The CDR3 is 12 residues long. V shed 4 bases and J shed 2 bases, with 4 bases lying between them. Here the CDR3 DNA reads TGTGCCAGCAGTTCCTACACAGATACGCAGTATTTT. Translating gives CASSSYTDTQYF.

The rearrangement uses TRBV2 and TRBJ1-4; 8 bases match TRBD1. Germline V gene lookup returns CDR1 SNHLY and CDR2 FYNNEI. This CDR3 has 15 amino acids. V dropped 6 bases and J dropped 8; count of bases not matched to a gene: 11. CDR3 in amino acids: CASSVVGQGNEKLFF. The CDR3 nucleotides read TGTGCCAGCAGCGTCGTAGGACAGGGTAACGAAAAACTGTTTTTT.

This chain uses TRBV2 with TRBJ1-1; TRBD1 is a possible D gene (5 bases). The CDR3 length is 13 residues. Germline CDR1 and CDR2: SNHLY and FYNNEI. The germline V and J ends were trimmed by 10 bases and 7 bases, with 19 bases remaining between them. Here the CDR3 reads CAISGGGSYEAFF. CDR3 DNA sequence: TGTGCCATTAGTGGGGGGGGATCTTATGAAGCTTTCTTT.

V and J are TRBV6-5 and TRBJ2-2; no definite D call. The V end lost 10 bases, the J end lost 3 bases, and 15 bases lay between the germline ends. Germline CDR1 reads MNHEY; CDR2 reads SVGAGI. The CDR3 runs 14 residues. This CDR3 is CATLYKFYTGELFF. CDR3 in DNA: TGTGCCACCCTTTATAAATTTTACACCGGGGAGCTGTTTTTT.

The chain carries TRBV7-9 and TRBJ2-7; D is possibly TRBD2 (6 bases). Per germline, CDR1 SEHNR and CDR2 FQNEAQ (reference sequence). The germline V and J ends were trimmed by 1 base and 7 bases, with 17 bases remaining between them. The CDR3 has 15 amino acids. The CDR3 DNA reads as TGTGCCAGCAGCTTAGAGTCCGGGGGAGGTCGGGAGCAGTACTTC. This sequence encodes CASSLESGGGREQYF.